Sequencing of this T cell receptor (beta chain) was carried out in a study of blood T cell repertoires in COVID-19. On the study more broadly: Acute-phase and convalescent COVID-19 samples originated in the United States, Italy and Spain. PBMCs, B-cell-depleted T cells, or T cells were the source of the cDNA or gDNA that made up the material.

V was trimmed by 3 bases and J by 7 bases, leaving 10 bases between them. The length of the CDR3 is 14 residues. From germline, CDR1 is LNHDA and CDR2 SQIVND (reference sequence). This clone was seen only once. As processed by the authors: Using reference gene primer amplification, nucleated cell counts were estimated. Profiled with immunoSEQ multiplex PCR; TCRdb holds only in-frame clones, not every one. Clone size and the V and J calls come from that table; the DNA yielded D and trimming. The sample lists about 94,000 clones; around 81% were seen once. The TCR sequence derives from a man aged 55-75 years with acute or convalescent COVID-19. The chain links TRBV19 to TRBJ1-6; D gene uncertain. Input material: peripheral blood. The CDR3 coding sequence is TGTGCCAGTAGTATGATCCAGGCGAATTCACCCCTCCACTTT. Translated, it gives CASSMIQANSPLHF. Complete variable domain (other parts from reference TRBV19 and TRBJ1-6): DGGITQSPKYLFRKEGQNVTLSCEQNLNHDAMYWYRQDPGQGLRLIYYSQIVNDFQKGDIAEGYSVSREKKESFPLTVTSAQKNPTAFYLCASSMIQANSPLHFGNGTRLTVT.